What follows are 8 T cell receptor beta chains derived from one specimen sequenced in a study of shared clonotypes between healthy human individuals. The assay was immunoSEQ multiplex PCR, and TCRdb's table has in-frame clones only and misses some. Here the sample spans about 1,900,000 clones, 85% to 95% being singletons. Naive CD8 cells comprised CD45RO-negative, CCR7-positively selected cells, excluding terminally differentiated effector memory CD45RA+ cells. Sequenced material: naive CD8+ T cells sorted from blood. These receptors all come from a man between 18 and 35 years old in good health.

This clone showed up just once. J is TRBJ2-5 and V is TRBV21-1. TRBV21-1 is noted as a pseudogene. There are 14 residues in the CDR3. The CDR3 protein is CASSNGGETETQYF. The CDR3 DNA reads TGTGCCAGCAGCAATGGGGGAGAAACAGAGACCCAGTACTTC.

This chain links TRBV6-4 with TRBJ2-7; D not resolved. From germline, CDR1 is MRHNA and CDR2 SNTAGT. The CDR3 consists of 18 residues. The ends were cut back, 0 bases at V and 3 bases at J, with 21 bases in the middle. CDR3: CASSDSYDLAARVYEQYF. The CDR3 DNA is TGTGCCAGCAGTGACTCTTATGATTTGGCGGCCCGGGTCTACGAGCAGTACTTC.

The CDR3 here is CAISEGEGLVSYEQYF. CDR3 nucleotides: TGTGCCATCAGTGAAGGTGAGGGACTAGTCTCCTACGAGCAGTACTTC. V usage is TRBV10-3 and J usage is TRBJ2-7; TRBD2 agrees at 8 bases. J gave up 0 bases and V 3 bases, and 7 bases lay outside the gene matches. CDR1 ENHRY and CDR2 SYGVKD come from the germline V gene. The CDR3 consists of 16 residues.

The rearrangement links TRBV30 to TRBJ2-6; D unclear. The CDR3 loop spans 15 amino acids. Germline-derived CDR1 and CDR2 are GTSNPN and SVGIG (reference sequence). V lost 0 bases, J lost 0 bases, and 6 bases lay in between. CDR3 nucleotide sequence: TGTGCCTGGAGTGTAGTAGGCTCTGGGGCCAACGTCCTGACTTTC. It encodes CAWSVVGSGANVLTF.

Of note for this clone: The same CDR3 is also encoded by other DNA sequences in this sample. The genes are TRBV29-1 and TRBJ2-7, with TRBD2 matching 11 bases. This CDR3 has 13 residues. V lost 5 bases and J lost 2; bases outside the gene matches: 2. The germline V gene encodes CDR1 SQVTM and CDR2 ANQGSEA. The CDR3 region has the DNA TGCAGCGTTCGACTAGCGGGGACCTACGAGCAGTACTTC. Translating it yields CSVRLAGTYEQYF.

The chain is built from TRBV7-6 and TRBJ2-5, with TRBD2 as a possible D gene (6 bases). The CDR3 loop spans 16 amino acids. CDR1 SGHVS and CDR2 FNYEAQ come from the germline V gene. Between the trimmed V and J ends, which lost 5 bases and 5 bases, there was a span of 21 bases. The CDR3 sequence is CASSPISGAGRETQYF. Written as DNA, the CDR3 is TGTGCCAGCAGCCCGATTTCGGGAGCCGGTAGGGAGACCCAGTACTTC.

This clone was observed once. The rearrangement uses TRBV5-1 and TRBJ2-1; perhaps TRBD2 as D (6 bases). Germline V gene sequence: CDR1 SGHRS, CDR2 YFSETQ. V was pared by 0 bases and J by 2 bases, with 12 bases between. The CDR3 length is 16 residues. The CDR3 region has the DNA TGCGCCAGCAGCTTGGAGGGCGGGGCCCCCTACAATGAGCAGTTCTTC. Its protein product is CASSLEGGAPYNEQFF.

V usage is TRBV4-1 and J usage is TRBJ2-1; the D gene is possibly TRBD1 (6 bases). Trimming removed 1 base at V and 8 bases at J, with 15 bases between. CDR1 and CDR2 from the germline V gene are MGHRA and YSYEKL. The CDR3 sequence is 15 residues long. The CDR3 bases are TGCGCCAGCAGCCAAGTTTCCAGGGGAAACGATGAGCAGTTCTTC. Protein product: CASSQVSRGNDEQFF.